This T cell receptor beta chain stems from a study of T cells after yellow fever vaccination. This CDR3 is built from 14 residues. Trimming took off 6 bases at V and 4 bases at J, with 12 bases between the two ends. The V gene's germline CDR1 is SEHNR and CDR2 FQNEAQ (reference sequence). TCRdb re-called the 5' RACE reads with MiXCR, one entry per CDR3 protein. Among about 130,000 distinct CDR3 sequences, about 8.2% were seen once, and the ten largest hold almost 40%. For this clonotype: The antigen is undetermined.

General observations from the study: The CD4 and CD8 compartments had a small share of their clonotypes in common. Most primary-vaccination clones reappeared after the booster (about 97% CD4, approximately 88% CD8).

The sequence derives from a man between 18 and 35 years old who received the YFV17D yellow fever vaccine. The sequences come from CD8+ T cells sorted from PBMCs, collected on the day of the yellow fever booster vaccination. J is TRBJ2-2 and V is TRBV7-9; a possible D gene is TRBD2 (5 bases). CDR3 sequence reads: CASSPGEATGELFF. CDR3 nucleotide sequence: TGTGCCAGCAGTCCCGGGGAAGCCACCGGGGAGCTGTTTTTT.